This passage covers 11 T cell receptor beta chains from one sample sequenced in a study of T-cell memory formation after mild COVID-19. TCRdb re-derived calls from the 5' RACE reads in MiXCR, one entry per CDR3 protein. The table shows just under 550,000 distinct CDR3 sequences, with approximately 20% occurring only once. The sample was PBMCs or a T cell subset sorted from them (not recorded which). All receptors derive from an adult woman who had mild COVID-19 (a few samples of this study predate the infection). Cell type and time point are not known.

J is TRBJ2-5 and V is TRBV24-1; 10 nucleotides match TRBD2. The germline gives CDR1 KGHDR, CDR2 SFDVKD. The V segment lost 9 bases and the J segment 5 bases; nucleotides outside the gene matches: 8. The CDR3 is 14 amino acids. The CDR3: CATSAGGPSETQYF. CDR3 DNA: TGTGCCACCTCAGCGGGAGGGCCGTCGGAGACCCAGTACTTC.

This chain connects TRBV7-3 to TRBJ2-7; 9 bases line up with TRBD1. The V gene end was trimmed by 5 bases and the J gene end by 2 bases; junction bases not matched to a gene: 7. CDR3 length: 15 residues. Germline CDR1 SGHTA, CDR2 FQGTGA. CDR3 nucleotide sequence: TGTGCCAGCAGCCCCCGACAGGGGGAGGCCTACGAGCAGTACTTC. Translating it yields CASSPRQGEAYEQYF.

The chain employs TRBV15 and TRBJ2-1; D unclear. Deletions cut 0 bases from V and 7 bases from J, with 16 bases between. Germline CDR1 reads LNHNV; CDR2 reads YYDKDF (reference sequence). This CDR3 spans 16 amino acids. The CDR3 DNA reads as TGTGCCACCAGCAGAGATTTATCTAGTTCCGATAATGAGCAGTTCTTC. Protein product: CATSRDLSSSDNEQFF.

This clonotype was detected only a few times. This chain uses TRBV5-1 with TRBJ1-2; a possible D gene is TRBD1 (6 bases). The CDR3 has 20 amino acids. V lost 0 bases and J lost 4, with 28 bases in between. CDR1 and CDR2 (germline): SGHRS, YFSETQ. The CDR3 bases are TGCGCCAGCAGCTTGGAGTGGGGGAGCCAGGGGTTAATTCACGGCTATGGCTACACCTTC. Its translation: CASSLEWGSQGLIHGYGYTF.

This clonotype was observed a few times. The CDR3 nucleotides read TGTGCCAGCAGTTACTTTGGGACAGCCGCTAACTATGGCTACACCTTC. Its protein product is CASSYFGTAANYGYTF. The chain is built from TRBV6-5 and TRBJ1-2; 7 nucleotides agree with TRBD1. Trimming cost V 1 base and J 0 bases; bases outside gene matches: 5. Germline V gene sequence: CDR1 MNHEY, CDR2 SVGAGI. The CDR3 extends over 16 amino acids.

The rearrangement links TRBV4-1 to TRBJ2-1; D remains unclear. The V end lost 4 bases, the J end lost 0 bases, and 13 bases lay between the germline ends. CDR1 MGHRA and CDR2 YSYEKL come from the germline V gene. The CDR3 sequence is 16 residues long. The CDR3 DNA reads TGCGCCAGCAGCCCAGATCCCCTGAGCTCCTACAATGAGCAGTTCTTC. Translation: CASSPDPLSSYNEQFF.

The chain joins TRBV6-2 or TRBV6-3 to TRBJ2-6, with unresolved D. The CDR3 is 15 amino acids. Looked up from germline, CDR1 is MNHEY and CDR2 is SVGEGT. Trimming shortened V by 7 bases and J by 2 bases, and 12 bases separated the two germline ends. CDR3 sequence (DNA): TGTGCCAGCAAGTCCAGAAGGGCTGGGGCCAACGTCCTGACTTTC. Protein product: CASKSRRAGANVLTF.

The sample holds a few counts of this clonotype. The V gene is TRBV12-3 or TRBV12-4, the J gene TRBJ2-1; 9 bases fit TRBD1. The CDR3 totals 15 residues. V shed 7 bases, J shed 9 bases, and the junction held 13 bases outside the gene matches. The chain's CDR3 is CASTTRGTGFGEQFF. Here the CDR3 DNA reads TGTGCCAGCACCACTAGGGGGACAGGGTTCGGTGAGCAGTTCTTC.

The V and J genes are TRBV25-1 and TRBJ2-7; D is tentatively TRBD1 or TRBD2 (5 bases each). The CDR3 has 17 amino acids. Germline V gene data show CDR1 as MGHDK and CDR2 as SYGVNS. Between the trimmed V and J ends, which lost 5 bases and 0 bases, there was a span of 20 bases. The CDR3 spells CASSTQPGRNYSYEQYF. CDR3 DNA sequence: TGTGCCAGCAGTACGCAACCGGGACGTAACTACTCCTACGAGCAGTACTTC.

The DNA of the CDR3 is TGTGCCAGCAGCCAAGCCGGTCTCCGGGACAGCGCCTACGAGCAGTACTTC. Amino acids: CASSQAGLRDSAYEQYF. The V call is TRBV4-2, the J call TRBJ2-7, with 7 bases fitting TRBD1. V gave up 1 base and J gave up 2 bases; unmatched junction bases: 11. The CDR3 sequence is 17 residues long. In germline, CDR1 is LGHNA, CDR2 YNFKEQ.

V is TRBV10-3 and J is TRBJ1-1; 7 bases map to TRBD1. The CDR3 is made up of 14 amino acids. CDR1 and CDR2 (germline): ENHRY, SYGVKD. Trimming at V came to 2 bases and at J to 3 bases, leaving 3 bases not matched to a gene. The CDR3 sequence is CAISERQGYTEAFF. DNA for the CDR3: TGTGCCATCAGTGAGCGACAGGGTTACACTGAAGCTTTCTTT.